The clone carrying this T cell receptor (beta chain) appeared many times. Its antigen is undetermined. This sample stems from a study of CD8+CD57+ T cells in acquired aplastic anemia. Overall study: Mean DNA quantity obtained from sorted CD4+ and CD8+ cells was about 3.2 ug.

Study conclusions and caveats: Patients and controls were found to share some 30 CD8+ CDR3 sequences.

Genomic DNA served as template for TCR beta VDJ and CDR3 profiling. TCRdb ran MiXCR on the reads and lists one entry per CDR3 protein. The sample has about 200,000 distinct CDR3 sequences; roughly 45% are singletons. The germline V gene encodes CDR1 DFQATT and CDR2 SNEGSKA (reference sequence). The CDR3 has 12 residues. V lost 0 bases and J lost 4, with 6 bases in between. By flow cytometry, patients selected for sequencing had shown an expansion of CD8+CD57+ cells. Severe acquired aplastic anemia was the diagnosis recorded for all patients. V is TRBV20-1 and J is TRBJ1-1; D remains ambiguous. Source material: sorted CD4+, CD8+, or CD8+CD57+ T cells (not recorded which) from PBMCs. The sequence derives from a human donor with aplastic anemia. This CDR3 reads CSARDTSTEAFF. For the CDR3, the DNA is TGCAGTGCTAGAGATACGAGCACTGAAGCTTTCTTT.